The 15 T cell receptor beta chains in this list originate from one sample, sequenced in a study of T cells of healthy individuals. A single record per CDR3 protein comes from TCRdb applying MiXCR to the 5' RACE reads. The table records about 96,000 distinct CDR3 sequences, 15% to 20% of them present only once. Source of these receptors: a human donor in good health.

Comment on this clonotype: It may be a read error: a sequence one base away is much more abundant. The chain links TRBV11-2 to TRBJ2-5; no reliable D call. This CDR3 is 14 amino acids long. The germline gives CDR1 SGHAT, CDR2 FQNNGV. CDR3 nucleotides: TGTGCCAGCAGCTTAGATTGGGCAGGAGAGACCCGGTACTTC. Residues: CASSLDWAGETRYF.

Note on this clonotype: The CDR3 does not end in the conserved phenylalanine or tryptophan, so this is likely a read error. V is TRBV6-2 or TRBV6-3 and J is TRBJ2-7; TRBD1 matches at 7 bases. Trimming took 6 bases from V and 1 from J; bases not matched to a gene: 6. The CDR3 is 14 amino acids. Germline CDR1 reads MNHEY; CDR2 reads SVGEGT. This chain's CDR3 is CASSRQGGSYEQYS. The CDR3 DNA reads TGTGCCAGCAGCCGACAGGGCGGTTCCTACGAGCAGTACTCC.

Many counts were recorded for this clonotype. This rearrangement joins TRBV28 to TRBJ2-1; D is perhaps TRBD2 (6 bases). The CDR3 is 13 amino acids. V shed 3 bases and J shed 12 bases, with 15 bases lying between them. Germline V lookup: CDR1 MDHEN, CDR2 SYDVKM. The DNA for the CDR3 is TGTGCCAGCAGTTTCCGCGGGCGGCGGGGGCAGTTCTTC. Its translation is CASSFRGRRGQFF.

V gene TRBV12-3 or TRBV12-4 combines with J gene TRBJ1-6, with 7 bases fitting TRBD1. V lost 6 bases and J lost 6; bases outside the gene matches: 8. This CDR3 spans 15 amino acids. CDR3 nucleotides: TGTGCCAGCAGCTTCTGGGGACAGCCTAATTCACCCCTCCACTTT. This encodes CASSFWGQPNSPLHF.

As DNA, the CDR3 is TGTGCCAGCAGCTTATGGTTGTCCGGTATACCTTACGAGCAGTACTTC. Protein: CASSLWLSGIPYEQYF. The rearrangement uses TRBV7-9 and TRBJ2-7; D ambiguous. Per the germline V gene, CDR1 is SEHNR and CDR2 is FQNEAQ (reference sequence). Trimming pared 2 bases from V and 4 bases from J, leaving 18 bases between. This CDR3 has 16 amino acids.

The J gene is TRBJ2-1, the V gene TRBV28; 8 bases match TRBD1. CDR3 length: 15 amino acids. The germline CDR1 and CDR2 sequences are MDHEN and SYDVKM. V lost 8 bases, J lost 2 bases, and 8 bases stayed unmatched. In DNA, the CDR3 is TGTGCCAGCCTACACGACAGGGGCCCCTACAATGAGCAGTTCTTC. Its protein product is CASLHDRGPYNEQFF.

The J gene is TRBJ2-3, the V gene TRBV20-1; D ambiguous. This CDR3 is built from 14 residues. Germline V gives CDR1 DFQATT, CDR2 SNEGSKA (reference sequence). V was shortened by 5 bases and J by 5 bases, with 17 bases between the two germline ends. As DNA, the CDR3 is TGCAGTGCTCGGTTCCGCCAGCATGGAGATACGCAGTATTTT. This gives the protein CSARFRQHGDTQYF.

This clonotype has a count of ten or more. The chain recombines TRBV20-1 with TRBJ2-7; a possible D gene is TRBD1 (7 bases). The germline V gene encodes CDR1 DFQATT and CDR2 SNEGSKA (reference sequence). This CDR3 has 13 residues. Trimming removed 6 bases from V and 2 bases from J, with 14 bases in between. The CDR3: CSAGGDSAYEQYF. CDR3 nucleotide sequence: TGCAGTGCAGGCGGGGACAGCGCCTACGAGCAGTACTTC.

This clonotype was detected many times. V gene TRBV28 combines with J gene TRBJ1-5; D not certain. Germline lookup yields CDR1 MDHEN and CDR2 SYDVKM. The CDR3 loop spans 15 amino acids. Trimming shortened V by 5 bases and J by 0 bases, and 11 bases separated the two germline ends. This chain's CDR3 is CASSDLGYSNQPQHF. The CDR3 coding sequence is TGTGCCAGCAGTGACCTGGGGTATAGCAATCAGCCCCAGCATTTT.

V gene TRBV9 combines with J gene TRBJ1-1, with 8 positions matching TRBD1. The CDR3 has 14 residues. Germline CDR1 is SGDLS and CDR2 is YYNGEE. Trimming took 3 bases from V and 1 from J; bases not matched to a gene: 2. DNA for the CDR3: TGTGCCAGCAGCGGGACAGGGACGAACACTGAAGCTTTCTTT. Translating it yields CASSGTGTNTEAFF.

The rearrangement links TRBV27 to TRBJ2-3, with D hard to call. Germline assignment: CDR1 MNHEY and CDR2 SMNVEV (reference sequence). V was pared by 2 bases and J by 10 bases, with 16 bases between. The CDR3 contains 14 residues. CDR3 nucleotide sequence: TGTGCCAGCAGTTTAGCTGGGTCGGCTGCGGCGCAGTATTTT. Translated: CASSLAGSAAAQYF.

This clonotype turned up a few times. The chain uses TRBV7-3 and TRBJ2-1; the D gene could be TRBD1 or TRBD2 (5 bases each). Trimming took off 5 bases at V and 7 bases at J, with 24 bases between the two ends. The CDR3 has 17 amino acids. Germline CDR1 reads SGHTA; CDR2 reads FQGTGA. CDR3 coding DNA: TGTGCCAGCAGCGAAAGAGTAATTGGGACCACGAGGAATGAGCAGTTCTTC. This translates into CASSERVIGTTRNEQFF.

This sequence joins TRBV5-1 and TRBJ1-2; 7 bases agree with TRBD1. V shed 0 bases and J 2 bases; nucleotides not matched to a gene: 4. Germline loops: CDR1 SGHRS, CDR2 YFSETQ. CDR3 length equals 15 residues. The chain's CDR3 is CASSLDDRANYGYTF. CDR3 nucleotides: TGCGCCAGCAGCTTGGATGACAGGGCGAACTATGGCTACACCTTC. The full variable domain, rest sourced from reference TRBV5-1 and TRBJ1-2, is KAGVTQTPRYLIKTRGQQVTLSCSPISGHRSVSWYQQTPGQGLQFLFEYFSETQRNKGNFPGRFSGRQFSNSRSEMNVSTLELGDSALYLCASSLDDRANYGYTFGSGTRLTVV.

The table lists this clonotype with a few counts. The V and J genes are TRBV20-1 and TRBJ2-7, with 7 bases that match TRBD1. This CDR3 is 14 amino acids long. Germline trimming cut 6 bases from V and 0 bases from J; bases unmatched to any gene: 8. CDR1 and CDR2 (germline): DFQATT, SNEGSKA (reference sequence). DNA of the CDR3: TGCAGTGCCAGGACAGGTGTCAACTCCTACGAGCAGTACTTC. This gives the protein CSARTGVNSYEQYF.

This clonotype was detected many times. The chain uses TRBV14 and TRBJ1-1, with D perhaps TRBD1 (5 bases). With 0 bases removed from V and 6 bases from J, the gap between germline ends came to 17 bases. The CDR3 runs 16 residues. CDR1 SGHDN and CDR2 FVKESK come from the germline V gene. As DNA, the CDR3 is TGTGCCAGCAGCCAAGAAGATAGCCGGGACTGGGCTGAAGCTTTCTTT. Residues: CASSQEDSRDWAEAFF. Based on the CDR3 plus reference TRBV14 and TRBJ1-1, the full variable domain is EAGVTQFPSHSVIEKGQTVTLRCDPISGHDNLYWYRRVMGKEIKFLLHFVKESKQDESGMPNNRFLAERTGGTYSTLKVQPAELEDSGVYFCASSQEDSRDWAEAFFGQGTRLTVV.